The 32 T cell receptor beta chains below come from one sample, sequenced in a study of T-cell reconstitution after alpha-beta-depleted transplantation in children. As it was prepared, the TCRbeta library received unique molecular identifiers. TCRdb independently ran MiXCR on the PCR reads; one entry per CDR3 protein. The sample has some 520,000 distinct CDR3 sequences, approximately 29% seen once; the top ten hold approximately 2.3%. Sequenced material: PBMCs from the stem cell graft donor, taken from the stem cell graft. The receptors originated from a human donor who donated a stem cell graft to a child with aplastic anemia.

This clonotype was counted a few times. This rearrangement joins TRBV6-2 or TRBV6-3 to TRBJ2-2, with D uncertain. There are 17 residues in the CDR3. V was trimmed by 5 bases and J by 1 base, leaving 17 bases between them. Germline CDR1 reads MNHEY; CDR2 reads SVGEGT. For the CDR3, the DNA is TGTGCCAGCAGTCCTCCCTGGGCAGATCGGAACACCGGGGAGCTGTTTTTT. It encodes CASSPPWADRNTGELFF.

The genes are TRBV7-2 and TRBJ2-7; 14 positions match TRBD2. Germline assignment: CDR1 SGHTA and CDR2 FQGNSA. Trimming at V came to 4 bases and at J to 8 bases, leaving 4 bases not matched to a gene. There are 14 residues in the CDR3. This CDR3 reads CASSSGLAGVKQYF. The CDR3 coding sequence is TGTGCCAGCAGCTCGGGACTAGCGGGAGTAAAGCAGTACTTC.

The CDR3, as DNA: TGCAGTGCTAGGTTGGAGGGGAGCTCCTACAATGAGCAGTTCTTC. Amino acids: CSARLEGSSYNEQFF. J is TRBJ2-1 and V is TRBV20-1, with a possible D match to TRBD2 (6 bases). The CDR3 runs to 15 residues. Trimming took off 3 bases at V and 0 bases at J, with 12 bases between the two ends. Germline V gene data show CDR1 as DFQATT and CDR2 as SNEGSKA (reference sequence).

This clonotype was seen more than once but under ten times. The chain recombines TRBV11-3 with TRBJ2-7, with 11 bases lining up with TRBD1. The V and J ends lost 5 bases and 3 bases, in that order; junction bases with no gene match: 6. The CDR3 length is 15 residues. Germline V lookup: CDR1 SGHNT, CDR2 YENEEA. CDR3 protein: CASSNPGTGGYEQYV. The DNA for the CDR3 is TGTGCCAGCAGCAACCCAGGGACAGGGGGCTACGAGCAGTACGTC.

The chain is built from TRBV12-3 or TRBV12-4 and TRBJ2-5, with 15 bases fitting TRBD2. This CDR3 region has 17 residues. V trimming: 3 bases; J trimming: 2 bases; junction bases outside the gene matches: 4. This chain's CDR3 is CASSFGGLAGGQETQYF. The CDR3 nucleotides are TGTGCCAGCAGTTTCGGTGGACTAGCGGGAGGGCAAGAGACCCAGTACTTC.

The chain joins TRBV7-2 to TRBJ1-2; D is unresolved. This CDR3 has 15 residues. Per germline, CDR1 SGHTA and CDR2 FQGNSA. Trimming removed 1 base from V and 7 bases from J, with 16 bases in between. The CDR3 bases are TGTGCCAGCAGCTTAGGAGGTGTCCTGACGGGTGGCTACACCTTC. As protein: CASSLGGVLTGGYTF.

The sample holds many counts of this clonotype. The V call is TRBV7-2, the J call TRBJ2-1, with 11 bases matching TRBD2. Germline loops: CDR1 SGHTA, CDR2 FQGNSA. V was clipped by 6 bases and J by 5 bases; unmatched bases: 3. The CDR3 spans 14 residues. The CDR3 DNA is TGTGCCAGCAGTCCGGGACTAGCGGACAATGAGCAGTTCTTC. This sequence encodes CASSPGLADNEQFF. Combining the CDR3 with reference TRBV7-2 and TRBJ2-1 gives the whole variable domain GAGVSQSPSNKVTEKGKDVELRCDPISGHTALYWYRQSLGQGLEFLIYFQGNSAPDKSGLPSDRFSAERTGGSVSTLTIQRTQQEDSAVYLCASSPGLADNEQFFGPGTRLTVL.

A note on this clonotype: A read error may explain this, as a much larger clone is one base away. As DNA, the CDR3 is TGTGCCAGCAGCGAGACTAGCGGGAGCGACAATGAGCAGTTCTTC. Translating it yields CASSETSGSDNEQFF. The chain employs TRBV11-2 and TRBJ2-1; 12 positions agree with TRBD2. Germline CDR1 SGHAT, CDR2 FQNNGV. V gave up 5 bases and J gave up 5 bases; unmatched junction bases: 4. The CDR3 spans 15 residues.

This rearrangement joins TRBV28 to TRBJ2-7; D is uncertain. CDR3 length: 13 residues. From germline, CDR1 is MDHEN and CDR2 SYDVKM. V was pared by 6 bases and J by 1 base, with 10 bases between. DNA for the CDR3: TGTGCCAGCAGGATAGCCCCGTCCTACGAGCAGTACTTC. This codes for CASRIAPSYEQYF.

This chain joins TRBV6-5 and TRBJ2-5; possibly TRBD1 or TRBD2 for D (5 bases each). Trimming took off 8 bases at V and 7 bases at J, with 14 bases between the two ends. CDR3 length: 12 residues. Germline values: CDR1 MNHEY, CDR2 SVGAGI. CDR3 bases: TGTGCCAGCTCCCCTTTGAGGGGGACCCAGTACTTC. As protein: CASSPLRGTQYF.

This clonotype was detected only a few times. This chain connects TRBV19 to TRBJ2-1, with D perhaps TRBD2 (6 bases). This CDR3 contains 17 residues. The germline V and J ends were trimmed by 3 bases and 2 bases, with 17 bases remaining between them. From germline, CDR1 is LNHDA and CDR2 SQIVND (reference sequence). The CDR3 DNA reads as TGTGCCAGTAGTATCCAAAGTAGCGGAATCACCTACAATGAGCAGTTCTTC. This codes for CASSIQSSGITYNEQFF.

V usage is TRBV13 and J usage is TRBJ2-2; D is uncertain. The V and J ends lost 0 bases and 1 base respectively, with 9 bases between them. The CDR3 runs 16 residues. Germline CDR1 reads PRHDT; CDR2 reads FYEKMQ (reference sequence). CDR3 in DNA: TGTGCCAGCAGCTTAGGCCTTCACGGGAACACCGGGGAGCTGTTTTTT. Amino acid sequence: CASSLGLHGNTGELFF. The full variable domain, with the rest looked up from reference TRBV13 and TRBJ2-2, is AAGVIQSPRHLIKEKRETATLKCYPIPRHDTVYWYQQGPGQDPQFLISFYEKMQSDKGSIPDRFSAQQFSDYHSELNMSSLELGDSALYFCASSLGLHGNTGELFFGEGSRLTVL.

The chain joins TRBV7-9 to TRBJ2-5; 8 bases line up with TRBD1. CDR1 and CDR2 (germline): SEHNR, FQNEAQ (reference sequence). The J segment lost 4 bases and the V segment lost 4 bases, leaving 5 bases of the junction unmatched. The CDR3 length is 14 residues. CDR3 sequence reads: CASSSGGIAETQYF. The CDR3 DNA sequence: TGTGCCAGCAGCTCAGGGGGCATCGCAGAGACCCAGTACTTC. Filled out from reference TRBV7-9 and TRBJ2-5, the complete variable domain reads DTGVSQNPRHKITKRGQNVTFRCDPISEHNRLYWYRQTLGQGPEFLTYFQNEAQLEKSRLLSDRFSAERPKGSFSTLEIQRTEQGDSAMYLCASSSGGIAETQYFGPGTRLLVL.

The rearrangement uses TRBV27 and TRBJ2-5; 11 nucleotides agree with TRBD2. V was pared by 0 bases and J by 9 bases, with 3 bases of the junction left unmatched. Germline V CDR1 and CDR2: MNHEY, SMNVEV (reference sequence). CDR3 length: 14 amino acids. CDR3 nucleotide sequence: TGTGCCAGCAGTTTATCTCCTAGCGGGGGGCCCCAGTACTTC. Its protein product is CASSLSPSGGPQYF.

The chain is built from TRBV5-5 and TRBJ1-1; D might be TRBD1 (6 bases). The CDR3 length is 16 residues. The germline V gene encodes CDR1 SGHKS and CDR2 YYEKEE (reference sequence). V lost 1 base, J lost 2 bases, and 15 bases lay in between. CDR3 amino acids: CASSLSPGALNTEAFF. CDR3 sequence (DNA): TGTGCCAGCAGCTTGTCCCCAGGGGCTCTAAACACTGAAGCTTTCTTT.

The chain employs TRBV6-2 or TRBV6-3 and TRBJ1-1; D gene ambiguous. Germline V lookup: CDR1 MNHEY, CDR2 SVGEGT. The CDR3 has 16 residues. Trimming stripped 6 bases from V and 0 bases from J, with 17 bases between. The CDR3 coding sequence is TGTGCCAGCAGCCAGACCTTCGGGAAAATGAACACTGAAGCTTTCTTT. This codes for CASSQTFGKMNTEAFF.

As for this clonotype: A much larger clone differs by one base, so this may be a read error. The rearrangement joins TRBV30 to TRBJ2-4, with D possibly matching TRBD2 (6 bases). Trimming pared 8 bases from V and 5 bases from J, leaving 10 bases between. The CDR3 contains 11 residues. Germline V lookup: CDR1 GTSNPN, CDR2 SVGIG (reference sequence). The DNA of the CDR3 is TGTGCCCGGGAGTCTCAAAACATTCAGTACTTC. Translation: CARESQNIQYF.

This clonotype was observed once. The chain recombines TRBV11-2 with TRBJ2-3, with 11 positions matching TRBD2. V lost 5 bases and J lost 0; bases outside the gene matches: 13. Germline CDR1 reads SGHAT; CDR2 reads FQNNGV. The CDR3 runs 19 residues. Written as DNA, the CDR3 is TGTGCCAGCAGCCCATCCCTAGGGACTAGCGGCACTAGCACAGATACGCAGTATTTT. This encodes CASSPSLGTSGTSTDTQYF.

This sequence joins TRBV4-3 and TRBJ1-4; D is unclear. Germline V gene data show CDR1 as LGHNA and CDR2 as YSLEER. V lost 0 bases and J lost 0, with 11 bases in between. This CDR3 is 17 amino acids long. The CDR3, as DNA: TGCGCCAGCAGCCAAGAGTTCCCCGGGGCAACTAATGAAAAACTGTTTTTT. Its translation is CASSQEFPGATNEKLFF.

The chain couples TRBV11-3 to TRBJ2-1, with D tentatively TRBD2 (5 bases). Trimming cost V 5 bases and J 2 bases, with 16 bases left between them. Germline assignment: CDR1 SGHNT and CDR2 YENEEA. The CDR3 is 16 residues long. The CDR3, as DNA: TGTGCCAGCAGCCCCCGCCCCGAGGGTCCCTACAATGAGCAGTTCTTC. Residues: CASSPRPEGPYNEQFF. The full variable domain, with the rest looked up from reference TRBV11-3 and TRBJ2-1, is EAGVVQSPRYKIIEKKQPVAFWCNPISGHNTLYWYLQNLGQGPELLIRYENEEAVDDSQLPKDRFSAERLKGVDSTLKIQPAELGDSAVYLCASSPRPEGPYNEQFFGPGTRLTVL.

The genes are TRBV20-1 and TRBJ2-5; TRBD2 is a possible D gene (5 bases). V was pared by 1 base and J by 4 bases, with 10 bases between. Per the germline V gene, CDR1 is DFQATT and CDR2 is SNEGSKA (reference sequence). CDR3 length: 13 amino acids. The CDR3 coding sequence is TGCAGTGCTAGAGCCCGGGGATCAGAGACCCAGTACTTC. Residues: CSARARGSETQYF.

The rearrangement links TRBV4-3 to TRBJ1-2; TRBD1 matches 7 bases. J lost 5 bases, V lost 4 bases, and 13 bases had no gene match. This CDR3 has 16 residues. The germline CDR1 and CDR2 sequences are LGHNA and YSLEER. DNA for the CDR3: TGCGCCAGCAGCCTCTTCATAGGGGGCGCCAGGTATGGCTACACCTTC. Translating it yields CASSLFIGGARYGYTF.

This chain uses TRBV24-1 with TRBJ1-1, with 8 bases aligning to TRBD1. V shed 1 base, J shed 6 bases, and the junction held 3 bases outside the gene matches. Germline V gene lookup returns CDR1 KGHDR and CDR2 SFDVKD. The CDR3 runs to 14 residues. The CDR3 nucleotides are TGTGCCACCAGTGATTTCCGACAGGGGTCTGAAGCTTTCTTT. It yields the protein CATSDFRQGSEAFF.

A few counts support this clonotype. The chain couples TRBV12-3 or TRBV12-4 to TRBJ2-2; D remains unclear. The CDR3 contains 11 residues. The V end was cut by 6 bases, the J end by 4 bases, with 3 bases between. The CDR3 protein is CASRFTGELFF. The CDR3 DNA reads TGTGCCAGCAGGTTCACCGGGGAGCTGTTTTTT.

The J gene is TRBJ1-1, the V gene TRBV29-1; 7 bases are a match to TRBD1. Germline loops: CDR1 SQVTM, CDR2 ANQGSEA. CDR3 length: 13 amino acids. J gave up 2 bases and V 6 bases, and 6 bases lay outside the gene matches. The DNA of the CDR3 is TGCAGCGTGGTACAGGGGACTAACACTGAAGCTTTCTTT. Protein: CSVVQGTNTEAFF.

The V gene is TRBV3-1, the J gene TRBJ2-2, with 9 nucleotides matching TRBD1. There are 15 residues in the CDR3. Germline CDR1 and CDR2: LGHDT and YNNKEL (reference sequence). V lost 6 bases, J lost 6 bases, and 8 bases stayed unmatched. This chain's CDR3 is CASRPHRGRPGELFF. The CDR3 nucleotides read TGTGCCAGCAGGCCCCACAGGGGGCGGCCCGGGGAGCTGTTTTTT.

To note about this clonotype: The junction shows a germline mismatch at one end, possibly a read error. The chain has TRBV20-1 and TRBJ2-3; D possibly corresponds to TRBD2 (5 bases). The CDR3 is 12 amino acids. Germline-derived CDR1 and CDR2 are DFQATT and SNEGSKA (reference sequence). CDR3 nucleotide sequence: TGCAGTGCTAGTGGCCGAGGACTCGTAACTCACTTT. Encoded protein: CSASGRGLVTHF.

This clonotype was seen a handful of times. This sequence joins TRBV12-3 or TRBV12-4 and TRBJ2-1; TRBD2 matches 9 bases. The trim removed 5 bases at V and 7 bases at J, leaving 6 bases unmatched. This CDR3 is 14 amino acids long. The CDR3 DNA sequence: TGTGCCAGCAGTCCGCTAGCGGGAAGGAATGAGCAGTTCTTC. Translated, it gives CASSPLAGRNEQFF.

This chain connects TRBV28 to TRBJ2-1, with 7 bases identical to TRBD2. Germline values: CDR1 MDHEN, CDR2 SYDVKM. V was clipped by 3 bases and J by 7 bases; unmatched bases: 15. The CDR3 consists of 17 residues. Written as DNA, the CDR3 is TGTGCCAGCAGTTTTTCGGCGGGAGAGTTAACGCGTAATGAGCAGTTCTTC. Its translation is CASSFSAGELTRNEQFF.

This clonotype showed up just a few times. CDR3 amino acids: CASSYANYGYTF. In DNA form, the CDR3 reads TGTGCCAGCAGTTACGCTAACTATGGCTACACCTTC. The chain uses TRBV6-5 and TRBJ1-2; unclear D gene. This CDR3 is built from 12 residues. The germline V gene encodes CDR1 MNHEY and CDR2 SVGAGI. V was trimmed by 2 bases and J by 0 bases, leaving 1 base between them.

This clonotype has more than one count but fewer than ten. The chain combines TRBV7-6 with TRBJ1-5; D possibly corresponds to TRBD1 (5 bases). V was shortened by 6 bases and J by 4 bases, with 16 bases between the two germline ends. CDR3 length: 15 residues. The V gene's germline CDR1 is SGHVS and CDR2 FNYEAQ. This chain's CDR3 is CASSPVMGGNQPQHF. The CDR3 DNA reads TGTGCCAGCAGTCCCGTGATGGGGGGTAATCAGCCCCAGCATTTT.

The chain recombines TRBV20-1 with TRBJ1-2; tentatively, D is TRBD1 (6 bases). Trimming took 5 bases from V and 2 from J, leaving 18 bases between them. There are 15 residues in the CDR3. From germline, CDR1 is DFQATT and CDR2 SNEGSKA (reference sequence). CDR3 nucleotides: TGCAGTGCTGATACCGACAGGACGGGGAACTATGGCTACACCTTC. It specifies CSADTDRTGNYGYTF.